This TCR beta chain was recovered during a study of shared clonotypes between healthy human individuals. Study-wide background: For every donor, three CD4 naive, three CD4 memory, two CD8 naive and one CD8 memory plates were used. Overall study results and limits: Memory subsets generally showed lower estimated richness than naive subsets.

TCRdb's copy holds only in-frame clones and misses some; the assay was immunoSEQ multiplex PCR. The table has about 1.5 million clones, roughly 96% seen once. As regards this clone: Its matching antigen is unknown.

The V and J ends lost 8 bases and 0 bases, in that order; junction bases with no gene match: 7. The CDR3 spans 15 residues. CDR1 and CDR2 (germline): SGHRS, YFSETQ. Specimen: naive CD4+ T cells sorted from blood. This sample's subset: CD45RA+ positively selected. This chain joins TRBV5-1 and TRBJ1-4; 7 positions agree with TRBD1. This sequence originates from a man aged 25-40 years in good health. CDR3 DNA sequence: TGCGCCAGTACGCCGGGACAGTCAACTAATGAAAAACTGTTTTTT. Its protein product is CASTPGQSTNEKLFF.